Below, 10 T cell receptor beta chains from the same sample are listed, as sequenced in a study of spatial heterogeneity in lung cancer (dated by TCRdb to between 2018 and 2020). The method was 5' RACE. The sequencer listed for this sample is NextSeq 500. The public reads were run again by TCRdb, first through fastp at Q25 and then through MiXCR, and only productive beta chains were kept. Rows with one shared CDR3 protein collapse into an entry with the most common genes and DNA. For this sample the table gives over 95,000 distinct CDR3 sequences, of which 11% were detected only once. The ten largest clones represent 20% to 25% of the sample. The time point label, read with the paper, signifies: blood at routine non-recurrence follow-up after resection. The sequences come from PBMCs, collected at follow-up. These receptor sequences come from a female donor with early-stage non-small cell lung cancer.

The DNA for the CDR3 is TGTGCCAGCAGCTTACGAGTGGCAGGGTACACTGAAGCTTTCTTT. It encodes CASSLRVAGYTEAFF. The rearrangement uses TRBV11-2 and TRBJ1-1; D perhaps matches TRBD1 (5 bases). The CDR3 is made up of 15 amino acids. Germline-derived CDR1 and CDR2 are SGHAT and FQNNGV. V lost 2 bases and J 3 bases, leaving 13 bases between the germline ends.

The chain employs TRBV19 and TRBJ1-2; TRBD1 might be the D (5 bases). There are 15 residues in the CDR3. The V end lost 7 bases, the J end lost 4 bases, and 19 bases lay between the germline ends. CDR1 is LNHDA, CDR2 SQIVND, per germline (reference sequence). The CDR3 here is CASKMGTRNGYGYTF. CDR3 DNA: TGTGCCAGTAAAATGGGGACGCGAAACGGCTATGGCTACACCTTC.

There are a few counts of this clonotype. The CDR3 loop is CSARDFLAGAGEQFF. CDR3 DNA sequence: TGCAGTGCTAGAGATTTCCTAGCGGGAGCCGGTGAGCAGTTCTTC. The chain is built from TRBV20-1 and TRBJ2-1; 10 nucleotides agree with TRBD2. CDR1 and CDR2 from the germline V gene are DFQATT and SNEGSKA (reference sequence). The CDR3 runs 15 residues. The V and J ends lost 0 bases and 9 bases, in that order; junction bases with no gene match: 8.

This clonotype has a handful of counts. J is TRBJ1-4 and V is TRBV18; D not certain. The CDR3 extends over 12 amino acids. V lost 3 bases and J lost 4, with 3 bases in between. Germline CDR1 is KGHSH and CDR2 is LQKENI. This CDR3 is CASSPNNEKLFF. In nucleotides, the CDR3 is TGTGCCAGCTCACCCAATAATGAAAAACTGTTTTTT.

This clonotype was detected many times. V usage is TRBV7-2 and J usage is TRBJ1-5, with D possibly TRBD1 on 5 matching bases. Germline V lookup: CDR1 SGHTA, CDR2 FQGNSA. The V gene lost 3 bases and the J gene lost 2 bases, with 8 bases spanning the gap. The CDR3 spans 14 residues. The CDR3: CASSFKTGNQPQHF. The CDR3 coding sequence is TGTGCCAGCAGCTTCAAGACAGGCAATCAGCCCCAGCATTTT.

This clonotype came up many times. The chain is built from TRBV12-3 or TRBV12-4 and TRBJ2-3; 12 bases map to TRBD2. This CDR3 comprises 14 residues. V lost 5 bases to trimming and J lost 5 bases; unmatched junction nucleotides: 2. Here the CDR3 DNA reads TGTGCCAGCAGTCTGGGACTAGCGGGAGATACGCAGTATTTT. This sequence encodes CASSLGLAGDTQYF.

This clonotype occurred once. The genes are TRBV29-1 and TRBJ1-1; a possible D gene is TRBD1 (6 bases). Deletions cut 5 bases from V and 4 bases from J, with 20 bases between. Germline CDR1 is SQVTM and CDR2 is ANQGSEA. The CDR3 is 15 residues long. This CDR3 is CSVYSVGQGRTEAFF. For the CDR3, the DNA is TGCAGCGTTTATAGCGTGGGGCAGGGGCGCACTGAAGCTTTCTTT.

The rearrangement joins TRBV9 to TRBJ1-1, with D possibly being TRBD1 (6 bases). The CDR3 contains 16 residues. Germline V CDR1 and CDR2: SGDLS, YYNGEE. Trimming took 4 bases from V and 4 from J, leaving 20 bases between them. The CDR3 region has the DNA TGTGCCAGCAGCCTAGGCCCAGGGGCTTGGGCCACTGAAGCTTTCTTT. Protein product: CASSLGPGAWATEAFF. Supplemented by reference TRBV9 and TRBJ1-1, the full variable domain reads DSGVTQTPKHLITATGQRVTLRCSPRSGDLSVYWYQQSLDQGLQFLIQYYNGEERAKGNILERFSAQQFPDLHSELNLSSLELGDSALYFCASSLGPGAWATEAFFGQGTRLTVV.

The V call is TRBV5-1, the J call TRBJ1-5; D ambiguous. The CDR3 covers 13 residues. The ends were cut back, 4 bases at V and 4 bases at J, with 9 bases in the middle. Per germline, CDR1 SGHRS and CDR2 YFSETQ. This CDR3 is CASSTDGNQPQHF. As DNA, the CDR3 is TGCGCCAGCAGCACGGACGGGAATCAGCCCCAGCATTTT.

The genes are TRBV5-1 and TRBJ2-5, with D unresolved. Germline-derived CDR1 and CDR2 are SGHRS and YFSETQ. V was trimmed by 0 bases and J by 4 bases, leaving 7 bases between them. The CDR3 consists of 13 residues. This chain's CDR3 is CASSLGSSETQYF. CDR3 bases: TGCGCCAGCAGCTTGGGATCGTCAGAGACCCAGTACTTC.